A single sample is the source of the 17 T cell receptor beta chains below, sequenced in a study of control samples from healthy donors and cancer patients. Produced via immunoSEQ multiplex PCR; TCRdb's table is partial and in-frame only. This sample yields 70,000 to 75,000 clones, of which roughly 87% are seen a single time; 3% to 4.5% belongs to the top ten. The sequenced sample was blood. All receptors derive from a woman between 50 and 59 years old in good health.

The chain joins TRBV24-1 to TRBJ2-1; 10 bases fit TRBD1. CDR1 and CDR2 from the germline V gene are KGHDR and SFDVKD. The V segment lost 0 bases and the J segment 7 bases; nucleotides outside the gene matches: 5. The CDR3 contains 16 residues. CDR3 protein: CATSDLRQGARNEQFF. CDR3 nucleotides: TGTGCCACCAGTGATTTGCGACAGGGGGCCCGAAATGAGCAGTTCTTC.

This chain connects TRBV2 to TRBJ2-5, with a weak D call TRBD1 (7 bases). The CDR3 runs to 16 residues. Trimming left V 6 bases short and J 1 base short, with 18 bases between. Germline-derived CDR1 and CDR2 are SNHLY and FYNNEI. The CDR3 nucleotides read TGTGCCAGCAGGGGAGGTTGGGGGACAGCCCAAGAGACCCAGTACTTC. Residues: CASRGGWGTAQETQYF. Filled out from reference TRBV2 and TRBJ2-5, the complete variable domain reads EPEVTQTPSHQVTQMGQEVILRCVPISNHLYFYWYRQILGQKVEFLVSFYNNEISEKSEIFDDQFSVERPDGSNFTLKIRSTKLEDSAMYFCASRGGWGTAQETQYFGPGTRLLVL.

The V gene is TRBV19, the J gene TRBJ2-7; D may be TRBD1 (5 bases). Germline CDR1 is LNHDA and CDR2 is SQIVND (reference sequence). The CDR3 extends over 13 amino acids. The ends were cut back, 9 bases at V and 2 bases at J, with 14 bases in the middle. The CDR3 coding sequence is TGTGCCAGCGCCCGGGCAGGGACCTACGAGCAGTACTTC. Its translation is CASARAGTYEQYF.

The V call is TRBV10-3, the J call TRBJ2-2; 7 nucleotides align to TRBD2. Germline CDR1 and CDR2: ENHRY and SYGVKD. The CDR3 sequence is 15 residues long. Trimming at V came to 4 bases and at J to 5 bases, leaving 7 bases not matched to a gene. CDR3 sequence (DNA): TGTGCCATCAGTGCATCCGTCGGGGGGACCGGGGAGCTGTTTTTT. Translation gives CAISASVGGTGELFF.

This clone was counted between two and nine times. CDR3 loop: CASSILAGASGELFF. The CDR3 DNA sequence: TGTGCCAGTAGTATCCTAGCGGGAGCTTCCGGGGAGCTGTTTTTT. The chain has TRBV19 and TRBJ2-2; 10 bases are shared with TRBD2. This CDR3 is built from 15 residues. Germline V gives CDR1 LNHDA, CDR2 SQIVND (reference sequence). With 3 bases clipped from V and 6 bases from J, the junction kept 4 bases outside the gene matches.

The chain couples TRBV4-1 to TRBJ2-7; D is perhaps TRBD1 or TRBD2 (5 bases each). The CDR3 is made up of 14 amino acids. The V end lost 2 bases, the J end lost 0 bases, and 8 bases lay between the germline ends. The V gene's germline CDR1 is MGHRA and CDR2 YSYEKL. The DNA of the CDR3 is TGCGCCAGCAGCCAATCGGGGCACTCCTACGAGCAGTACTTC. Amino acid sequence: CASSQSGHSYEQYF.

This clone has a handful of counts. V and J are TRBV25-1 and TRBJ1-3; no firm D call. The CDR3 is 13 amino acids. The germline V gene has CDR1 MGHDK and CDR2 SYGVNS. Trimming left V 7 bases short and J 4 bases short, with 11 bases between. CDR3 residues: CASMGSRGNTIYF. CDR3 nucleotides: TGTGCCAGCATGGGGTCGAGAGGAAACACCATATATTTT.

The rearrangement joins TRBV6-6 to TRBJ1-5; D gene uncertain. Germline lookup yields CDR1 MNHNY and CDR2 SVGAGI (reference sequence). CDR3 length: 14 residues. The germline V and J ends were trimmed by 6 bases and 0 bases, with 9 bases remaining between them. CDR3 sequence reads: CASSRIDSNQPQHF. The CDR3, as DNA: TGTGCCAGCAGCCGGATCGATAGCAATCAGCCCCAGCATTTT.

V usage is TRBV11-2 and J usage is TRBJ2-3; D gene uncertain. Germline V CDR1 and CDR2: SGHAT, FQNNGV. With 5 bases removed from V and 11 bases from J, the gap between germline ends came to 17 bases. CDR3 size: 13 residues. CDR3 coding DNA: TGTGCCAGCAGCCCCCTTGCAACTACACAGCAGTATTTT. This sequence encodes CASSPLATTQQYF.

The J gene is TRBJ2-1, the V gene TRBV11-2; D gene uncertain. The CDR3 extends over 11 amino acids. CDR1 SGHAT and CDR2 FQNNGV come from the germline V gene. The germline V and J ends were trimmed by 0 bases and 10 bases, with 4 bases remaining between them. Here the CDR3 reads CASSLDDEQFF. In nucleotides, the CDR3 is TGTGCCAGCAGCTTAGATGACGAGCAGTTCTTC.

This rearrangement joins TRBV18 to TRBJ2-1; 7 positions agree with TRBD2. CDR3 length: 17 residues. Germline V gives CDR1 KGHSH, CDR2 LQKENI. The V segment lost 3 bases and the J segment 7 bases; nucleotides outside the gene matches: 15. DNA of the CDR3: TGTGCCAGCTCACCTGATACGACTAGCCTAAAACTGAATGAGCAGTTCTTC. This codes for CASSPDTTSLKLNEQFF. Drawing the rest from reference TRBV18 and TRBJ2-1, the complete variable domain is NAGVMQNPRHLVRRRGQEARLRCSPMKGHSHVYWYRQLPEEGLKFMVYLQKENIIDESGMPKERFSAEFPKEGPSILRIQQVVRGDSAAYFCASSPDTTSLKLNEQFFGPGTRLTVL.

The chain joins TRBV14 to TRBJ2-1; possibly TRBD2 for D (5 bases). V was shortened by 2 bases and J by 0 bases, with 8 bases between the two germline ends. This CDR3 spans 15 amino acids. From germline, CDR1 is SGHDN and CDR2 FVKESK. The DNA for the CDR3 is TGTGCCAGCAGCCAAAGGGAGACCTCCTACAATGAGCAGTTCTTC. Protein: CASSQRETSYNEQFF.

This rearrangement joins TRBV5-1 to TRBJ2-1; D unresolved. V lost 6 bases, J lost 10 bases, and 20 bases lay in between. CDR1 and CDR2 (germline): SGHRS, YFSETQ. This CDR3 contains 14 residues. The CDR3 loop is CASNLDGSIGEQFF. As DNA, the CDR3 is TGCGCCAGCAACCTGGACGGCTCAATCGGGGAGCAGTTCTTC. Supplemented by reference TRBV5-1 and TRBJ2-1, the full variable domain reads KAGVTQTPRYLIKTRGQQVTLSCSPISGHRSVSWYQQTPGQGLQFLFEYFSETQRNKGNFPGRFSGRQFSNSRSEMNVSTLELGDSALYLCASNLDGSIGEQFFGPGTRLTVL.

The chain joins TRBV19 to TRBJ2-5; TRBD2 matches at 11 bases. There are 15 residues in the CDR3. Germline V lookup: CDR1 LNHDA, CDR2 SQIVND (reference sequence). Trimming at V came to 3 bases and at J to 3 bases, leaving 3 bases not matched to a gene. CDR3 protein: CASSISGLAEETQYF. In DNA, the CDR3 is TGTGCCAGTAGTATTTCGGGACTAGCGGAAGAGACCCAGTACTTC.

The CDR3 DNA reads TGTGCCAGCAGCCCTTTCGCTGAAGCTTTCTTT. Protein: CASSPFAEAFF. The chain joins TRBV7-9 to TRBJ1-1; no firm D call. This CDR3 is built from 11 residues. From germline, CDR1 is SEHNR and CDR2 FQNEAQ (reference sequence). With 5 bases removed from V and 6 bases from J, the gap between germline ends came to 7 bases.

The chain recombines TRBV28 with TRBJ2-7, with 12 bases lining up with TRBD2. With 5 bases clipped from V and 1 base from J, the junction kept 18 bases outside the gene matches. Germline V gene sequence: CDR1 MDHEN, CDR2 SYDVKM. The CDR3 has 20 amino acids. The CDR3 protein is CASSPILTSGSLMLSYEQYF. As DNA, the CDR3 is TGTGCCAGCAGTCCCATCCTGACTAGCGGGAGTTTAATGTTGTCCTACGAGCAGTACTTC.

V gene TRBV3-1 (or the pseudogene TRBV3-2) combines with J gene TRBJ2-7; D not resolved. CDR1 is LGHDT and CDR2 is YNNKEL in the germline V gene (reference sequence). The CDR3 covers 14 residues. Trimming stripped 0 bases from V and 1 base from J, with 7 bases between. The CDR3, as DNA: TGTGCCAGCAGCCAAGAAGGGTCTTCCTACGAGCAGTACTTC. This translates into CASSQEGSSYEQYF.